This T cell receptor beta chain appears in the sequencing data of a study of T cell responses to AZD1222 COVID-19 vaccine. Overall study results and limits: White British ancestry dominated among donors, who included more females, and clonal diversity was possibly underestimated. Spike-specific TCR breadth and depth both grew after two AZD1222 doses.

For this clone: Its antigen is unknown.

Between the trimmed V and J ends, which lost 4 bases and 0 bases, there was a span of 13 bases. The CDR3 has 15 amino acids. Germline loops: CDR1 LGHDT, CDR2 YNNKEL (reference sequence). The method was immunoSEQ multiplex PCR; TCRdb's version includes in-frame clones alone and lacks a portion of them. The sample spans over 140,000 clones; the ten largest clones claim about 2.3%. The clonotype originates from an adult in good health. V and J are TRBV3-1 (or the pseudogene TRBV3-2) and TRBJ2-7; maybe TRBD1 (5 bases). Material for sequencing was peripheral blood. The CDR3 DNA reads TGTGCCAGCAGCCCCCACAGGCGACGCTCCTACGAGCAGTACTTC. Translated, it gives CASSPHRRRSYEQYF.